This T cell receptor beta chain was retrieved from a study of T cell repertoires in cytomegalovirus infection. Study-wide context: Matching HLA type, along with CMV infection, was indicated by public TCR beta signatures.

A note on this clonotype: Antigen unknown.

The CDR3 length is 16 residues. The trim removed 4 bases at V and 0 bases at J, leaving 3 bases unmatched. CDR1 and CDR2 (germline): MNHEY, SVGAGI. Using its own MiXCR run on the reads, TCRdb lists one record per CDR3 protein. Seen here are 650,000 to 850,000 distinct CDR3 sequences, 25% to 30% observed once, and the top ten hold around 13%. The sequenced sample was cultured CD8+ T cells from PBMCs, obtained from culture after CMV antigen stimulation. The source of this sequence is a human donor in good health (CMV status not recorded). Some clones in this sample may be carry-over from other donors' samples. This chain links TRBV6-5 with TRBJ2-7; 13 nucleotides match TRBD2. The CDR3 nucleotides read TGTGCCAGCAGTTTGACTAGCGGGAGGAGCTCCTACGAGCAGTACTTC. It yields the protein CASSLTSGRSSYEQYF.